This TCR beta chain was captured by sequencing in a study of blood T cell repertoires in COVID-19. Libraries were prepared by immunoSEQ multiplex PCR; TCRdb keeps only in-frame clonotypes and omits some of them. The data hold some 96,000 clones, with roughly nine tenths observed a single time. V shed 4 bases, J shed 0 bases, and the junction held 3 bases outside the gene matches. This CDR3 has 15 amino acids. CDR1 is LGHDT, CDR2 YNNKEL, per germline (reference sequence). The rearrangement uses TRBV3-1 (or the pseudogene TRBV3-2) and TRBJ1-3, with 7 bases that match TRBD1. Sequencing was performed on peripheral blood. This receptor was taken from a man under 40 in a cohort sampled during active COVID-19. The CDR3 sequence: CASSLGTVSGNTIYF. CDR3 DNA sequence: TGTGCCAGCAGCCTCGGGACAGTCTCTGGAAACACCATATATTTT.